The 17 T cell receptor beta chains below were found in one sample sequenced in a study of naive and memory T cell subsets. Ligated cDNA underwent four rounds of PCR with nested alpha and beta constant region primers and SP2. TCRdb reprocessed the 5' RACE reads via MiXCR and lists one record per CDR3 protein. This table has tens of thousands of distinct CDR3 sequences, around 5% appearing once. An oligonucleotide containing a UMI was ligated to the 3' end of TCR cDNA. These receptors all stem from a female donor in good health.

In its sample, this clonotype was seen many times. The rearrangement uses TRBV28 and TRBJ2-5, with 9 positions matching TRBD2. The CDR3 runs 12 residues. V was clipped by 8 bases and J by 6 bases; unmatched bases: 4. Germline V lookup: CDR1 MDHEN, CDR2 SYDVKM. The CDR3 DNA follows: TGTGCCAGCGGTAGCGGGAGAAAGACCCAGTACTTC. Translated: CASGSGRKTQYF.

This clonotype has a handful of counts. The genes are TRBV27 and TRBJ2-1; D is undetermined. Germline V gene sequence: CDR1 MNHEY, CDR2 SMNVEV (reference sequence). Trimming removed 0 bases at V and 1 base at J, with 16 bases between. CDR3 length: 18 amino acids. This CDR3 is CASSLSSQPRYSYNEQFF. The CDR3 DNA is TGTGCCAGCAGTTTATCGTCCCAGCCACGTTATTCCTACAATGAGCAGTTCTTC.

The sample holds many counts of this clonotype. The chain uses TRBV7-8 and TRBJ2-5, with unresolved D. The ends were cut back, 3 bases at V and 4 bases at J, with 9 bases in the middle. The CDR3 totals 13 residues. CDR1 and CDR2 (germline): SGHVS, FQNEAQ. In DNA form, the CDR3 reads TGTGCCAGCAGCTTCTCGCCCCTAGAGACCCAGTACTTC. It encodes CASSFSPLETQYF. Variable domain in full (rest from reference TRBV7-8 and TRBJ2-5): GAGVSQSPRYKVAKRGQDVALRCDPISGHVSLFWYQQALGQGPEFLTYFQNEAQLDKSGLPSDRFFAERPEGSVSTLKIQRTQQEDSAVYLCASSFSPLETQYFGPGTRLLVL.

This clonotype appeared many times. This rearrangement joins TRBV20-1 to TRBJ2-7, with D possibly TRBD1 on 7 matching bases. Germline V gene data show CDR1 as DFQATT and CDR2 as SNEGSKA (reference sequence). This CDR3 has 14 residues. The germline V and J ends were trimmed by 6 bases and 2 bases, with 17 bases remaining between them. CDR3 nucleotide sequence: TGCAGTGCCACCGTAGCAGGGGGGACCTACGAGCAGTACTTC. This translates into CSATVAGGTYEQYF.

In this sample, this clonotype turned up many times. The chain recombines TRBV27 with TRBJ2-7, with 7 bases lining up with TRBD2. CDR1 MNHEY and CDR2 SMNVEV come from the germline V gene (reference sequence). The CDR3 is 16 amino acids. V dropped 6 bases and J dropped 3; count of bases not matched to a gene: 14. The CDR3, as DNA: TGTGCCAGCAGCTGGCAAGCGCGGGAGTATGGCTACGAGCAGTACTTC. This codes for CASSWQAREYGYEQYF.

In this sample, this clonotype turned up many times. The V and J genes are TRBV7-2 and TRBJ1-1, with D unclear. Germline CDR1 is SGHTA and CDR2 is FQGNSA. Between the trimmed V and J ends, which lost 2 bases and 4 bases, there was a span of 8 bases. The CDR3 length is 13 residues. Here the CDR3 reads CASSLPAGTEAFF. For the CDR3, the DNA is TGTGCCAGCAGCTTACCCGCGGGCACTGAAGCTTTCTTT.

This clonotype was detected ten times or more. The chain employs TRBV28 and TRBJ1-3; 7 bases match TRBD1. V lost 1 base to trimming and J lost 3 bases; unmatched junction nucleotides: 9. From germline, CDR1 is MDHEN and CDR2 SYDVKM. The CDR3 spans 17 residues. CDR3 bases: TGTGCCAGCAGTTTATTCGCGCAGGGGGTCGGTGGAAACACCATATATTTT. The encoded protein is CASSLFAQGVGGNTIYF.

Many counts were recorded for this clonotype. This chain connects TRBV20-1 to TRBJ2-3; D is possibly TRBD2 (6 bases). The CDR3 contains 13 residues. CDR1 and CDR2 (germline): DFQATT, SNEGSKA (reference sequence). V lost 6 bases and J 0 bases, leaving 10 bases between the germline ends. The CDR3 is CSALATSTDTQYF. The CDR3 nucleotides are TGCAGTGCCCTAGCGACAAGCACAGATACGCAGTATTTT.

V and J are TRBV7-9 and TRBJ2-7; TRBD2 matches 7 bases. The J segment lost 8 bases and the V segment lost 5 bases, leaving 15 bases of the junction unmatched. CDR3 length: 15 amino acids. In germline, CDR1 is SEHNR, CDR2 FQNEAQ (reference sequence). The CDR3 reads CASSPALAGARQQYF. In DNA form, the CDR3 reads TGTGCCAGCAGCCCGGCATTGGCGGGAGCTAGGCAGCAGTACTTC.

This clonotype was picked up many times. V and J are TRBV11-2 and TRBJ1-4, with D maybe TRBD1 (5 bases). V gave up 1 base and J gave up 1 base, with 7 bases separating them. This CDR3 comprises 15 residues. The germline V gene encodes CDR1 SGHAT and CDR2 FQNNGV. The CDR3: CASSLVRGTNEKLFF. CDR3 DNA: TGTGCCAGCAGCTTAGTTAGGGGAACTAATGAAAAACTGTTTTTT.

This clonotype showed up many times. The rearrangement links TRBV28 to TRBJ2-5; D call uncertain. Germline V gives CDR1 MDHEN, CDR2 SYDVKM. The CDR3 spans 13 residues. The V and J ends lost 2 bases and 7 bases respectively, with 11 bases between them. The CDR3 coding sequence is TGTGCCAGCAGTTTAGGGATACCAGGGACCCAGTACTTC. Amino acids: CASSLGIPGTQYF.

A few counts support this clonotype. V gene TRBV2 combines with J gene TRBJ1-5, with 10 bases aligning to TRBD1. The germline V gene encodes CDR1 SNHLY and CDR2 FYNNEI. V was pared by 6 bases and J by 1 base, with 3 bases of the junction left unmatched. The length of the CDR3 is 15 residues. The CDR3 reads CASRGQGLSNQPQHF. The CDR3 nucleotides read TGTGCCAGCAGGGGACAGGGGTTGAGCAATCAGCCCCAGCATTTT.

This clonotype was observed a few times. J is TRBJ2-1 and V is TRBV24-1, with 9 bases aligning to TRBD2. The CDR3 extends over 18 amino acids. Germline lookup yields CDR1 KGHDR and CDR2 SFDVKD. The V gene end was trimmed by 4 bases and the J gene end by 12 bases; junction bases not matched to a gene: 21. In DNA form, the CDR3 reads TGTGCCACCAGTGACCCAATTAACAGGGTTTCTAGCGGGAACACGCAGTTCTTC. Amino acid sequence: CATSDPINRVSSGNTQFF.

This clonotype was counted ten times or more. This chain joins TRBV28 and TRBJ2-6; D is possibly TRBD1 (6 bases). This CDR3 contains 15 residues. The germline V and J ends were trimmed by 6 bases and 0 bases, with 9 bases remaining between them. Germline loops: CDR1 MDHEN, CDR2 SYDVKM. CDR3 sequence reads: CASRGANSGANVLTF. The CDR3 region has the DNA TGTGCCAGCAGGGGGGCAAACTCTGGGGCCAACGTCCTGACTTTC.

There are many counts of this clonotype. The chain combines TRBV20-1 with TRBJ1-2; D uncertain. The CDR3 sequence is 13 residues long. Germline V gene lookup returns CDR1 DFQATT and CDR2 SNEGSKA (reference sequence). V was cut by 6 bases and J by 9 bases, with 20 bases left in between. CDR3 sequence (DNA): TGCAGTGCACCCGAGGCAGGTACCACCCGCTACACCTTC. This codes for CSAPEAGTTRYTF.

This clonotype was observed many times. This rearrangement joins TRBV11-1 to TRBJ2-1, with D possibly being TRBD2 (5 bases). The germline V gene encodes CDR1 SGHAT and CDR2 FQDESV (reference sequence). This CDR3 region has 15 residues. V lost 5 bases to trimming and J lost 1 base, with 12 bases between them. The CDR3 sequence is CASSPLGRSYNEQFF. CDR3 bases: TGTGCCAGCAGCCCTCTAGGGAGATCCTACAATGAGCAGTTCTTC.

This clonotype was counted at least ten times. The V and J genes are TRBV5-1 and TRBJ2-6, with D perhaps matching TRBD1 (6 bases). Germline V CDR1 and CDR2: SGHRS, YFSETQ. V shed 6 bases and J shed 1 base, with 8 bases lying between them. The CDR3 covers 14 residues. CDR3 amino acids: CASNTGSGANVLTF. In DNA, the CDR3 is TGCGCCAGCAACACAGGGTCTGGGGCCAACGTCCTGACTTTC.